These 30 T cell receptor beta chains came from one sample sequenced in a study of metastatic and nonmetastatic thyroid tumors. Each patient came to thyroid surgery without any prior treatment (of any kind). Using MiXCR, TCRdb reanalyzed the PCR reads. The sample has 2,000 to 3,000 clones; roughly a quarter are singletons. The sample consisted of tumor tissue. The receptor source for this set is a female donor with papillary thyroid cancer or a benign thyroid nodule (not recorded which). Some clones in this sample may be carry-over from other donors' samples.

This clone is termed medium-sized. This sequence joins TRBV5-1 and TRBJ1-1; D call uncertain. The V end was cut by 4 bases, the J end by 0 bases, with 13 bases between. The CDR3 is 15 amino acids. Germline CDR1 reads SGHRS; CDR2 reads YFSETQ. The CDR3 coding sequence is TGCGCCAGCAGCCTATCAGGACGGTTGAACACTGAAGCTTTCTTT. Translated, it gives CASSLSGRLNTEAFF.

A few counts support this clone. The chain couples TRBV6-1 to TRBJ1-2; D might be TRBD1 (5 bases). Trimming left V 0 bases short and J 8 bases short, with 13 bases between. Germline V CDR1 and CDR2: MNHNS, SASEGT. The CDR3 is 14 amino acids. The CDR3 here is CASSEASGFWGYTF. CDR3 nucleotide sequence: TGTGCCAGCAGTGAAGCCTCAGGGTTTTGGGGCTACACCTTC.

This clone was recorded a few times. This chain links TRBV12-3 or TRBV12-4 with TRBJ2-5; D may match TRBD1 or TRBD2 (6 bases each). This CDR3 contains 14 residues. The V end lost 1 base, the J end lost 4 bases, and 10 bases lay between the germline ends. The CDR3 DNA follows: TGTGCCAGCAGTTTAGTAGGGGGGCCAGAGACCCAGTACTTC. Translating it yields CASSLVGGPETQYF.

The chain is built from TRBV7-3 and TRBJ1-1; D remains unclear. V gave up 1 base and J gave up 0 bases, with 3 bases separating them. This CDR3 has 13 residues. Germline V CDR1 and CDR2: SGHTA, FQGTGA. In DNA, the CDR3 is TGTGCCAGCAGCTTAAGTATGAACACTGAAGCTTTCTTT. Residues: CASSLSMNTEAFF.

The gene calls are TRBV29-1 and TRBJ2-3, with 7 bases aligning to TRBD2. CDR1 SQVTM and CDR2 ANQGSEA come from the germline V gene. This CDR3 is 15 amino acids long. V lost 6 bases, J lost 4 bases, and 13 bases stayed unmatched. CDR3 DNA: TGCAGCGTGCAGGTAGGACTAGGTGTCGCAGATACGCAGTATTTT. Translation gives CSVQVGLGVADTQYF.

About this clone: Compared with germline, one end of the junction differs, possibly owing to a read error. Other DNA sequences in this sample translate to the same CDR3. The rearrangement joins TRBV2 to TRBJ2-2; 12 nucleotides line up with TRBD2. Germline lookup yields CDR1 SNHLY and CDR2 FYNNEI. The CDR3 has 15 amino acids. CDR3 in amino acids: CASSALAGGTGELFF. CDR3 nucleotide sequence: TGCGCCAGTAGTGCACTAGCGGGAGGAACCGGGGAGCTATTTTTT. Full variable domain (rest looked up from reference TRBV2 and TRBJ2-2): EPEVTQTPSHQVTQMGQEVILRCVPISNHLYFYWYRQILGQKVEFLVSFYNNEISEKSEIFDDQFSVERPDGSNFTLKIRSTKLEDSAMYFCASSALAGGTGELFFGEGSRLTVL.

Sample share makes this clone large (0.1 to 1%). This chain links TRBV19 with TRBJ1-5; the D gene is possibly TRBD1 (5 bases). The CDR3 loop spans 15 amino acids. The V gene lost 0 bases and the J gene lost 7 bases, with 13 bases spanning the gap. The germline V gene encodes CDR1 LNHDA and CDR2 SQIVND (reference sequence). The CDR3: CASSIDRQIEQPQHF. The CDR3 DNA reads TGTGCCAGTAGTATAGACCGACAGATAGAGCAGCCCCAGCATTTT.

This clone was seen more than once but under ten times. The rearrangement joins TRBV24-1 to TRBJ2-7, with TRBD2 matching 7 bases. Germline V gene lookup returns CDR1 KGHDR and CDR2 SFDVKD. V gave up 3 bases and J gave up 0 bases; unmatched junction bases: 1. The CDR3 spans 14 residues. The CDR3 reads CATSDGGSSYEQYF. The CDR3 nucleotides are TGTGCCACCAGTGATGGCGGGAGCTCCTACGAGCAGTACTTC.

The V gene is TRBV6-5, the J gene TRBJ2-5; D is unclear. Germline V gives CDR1 MNHEY, CDR2 SVGAGI. V lost 6 bases and J 12 bases, leaving 17 bases between the germline ends. CDR3 length: 12 residues. The CDR3 DNA sequence: TGTGCCAGCAGCCCCTCCCGCAGTGGCGAGTACTTC. Protein: CASSPSRSGEYF.

This chain uses TRBV12-3 or TRBV12-4 with TRBJ2-2; TRBD2 aligns across 14 bases. This CDR3 region has 17 residues. After removal of 1 base from V and 8 bases from J, the junction contained 6 bases not matched to a gene. The CDR3: CASSLGSGTSGRGELFF. The CDR3 DNA sequence: TGTGCCAGCAGTTTAGGGAGTGGGACTAGCGGGAGAGGGGAGCTGTTTTTT.

V is TRBV28 and J is TRBJ1-2, with no clear D. In germline, CDR1 is MDHEN, CDR2 SYDVKM. The CDR3 extends over 13 amino acids. V lost 2 bases and J lost 8, with 12 bases in between. CDR3 loop: CASSLGPRLGYTF. CDR3 DNA: TGTGCCAGCAGTTTAGGCCCCCGTCTGGGCTACACCTTC.

This clone was seen a handful of times. The rearrangement links TRBV6-1 to TRBJ2-3; the D gene is possibly TRBD2 (6 bases). In germline, CDR1 is MNHNS, CDR2 SASEGT. V was clipped by 8 bases and J by 4 bases, with 13 bases between them. This CDR3 is 13 amino acids long. CDR3 DNA sequence: TGTGCCAGCTCACCGGGAGTCCCAGATACGCAGTATTTT. Its protein is CASSPGVPDTQYF.

The chain couples TRBV6-6 to TRBJ1-5; weak D call: TRBD1 (5 bases). V lost 0 bases to trimming and J lost 4 bases, with 7 bases between them. This CDR3 spans 14 amino acids. Germline V gene data show CDR1 as MNHNY and CDR2 as SVGAGI (reference sequence). The CDR3: CASSYSDRNQPQHF. Written as DNA, the CDR3 is TGTGCCAGCAGTTACTCAGACAGAAATCAGCCCCAGCATTTT.

This clone is labeled large. The V and J genes are TRBV18 and TRBJ2-2, with D possibly being TRBD1 (7 bases). Germline V lookup: CDR1 KGHSH, CDR2 LQKENI. V was trimmed by 2 bases and J by 4 bases, leaving 11 bases between them. There are 15 residues in the CDR3. The CDR3 DNA reads as TGTGCCAGCTCACCAACAGGGGAGGCCACCGGGGAGCTGTTTTTT. This gives the protein CASSPTGEATGELFF.

The gene calls are TRBV20-1 and TRBJ2-3; 10 positions match TRBD2. Per germline, CDR1 DFQATT and CDR2 SNEGSKA (reference sequence). The CDR3 covers 14 residues. Trimming cost V 1 base and J 5 bases; bases outside gene matches: 3. The CDR3 sequence is CSARVQREGDTQYF. In DNA, the CDR3 is TGCAGTGCTAGAGTACAGCGGGAGGGAGATACGCAGTATTTT.

V is TRBV2 and J is TRBJ2-1; D may be TRBD2 (6 bases). V was shortened by 3 bases and J by 5 bases, with 8 bases between the two germline ends. The V gene's germline CDR1 is SNHLY and CDR2 FYNNEI. The CDR3 runs to 13 residues. The CDR3 DNA reads as TGTGCCAGCAGTGACTTAGCGGACAATGAGCAGTTCTTC. Translated, it gives CASSDLADNEQFF.

This clone appeared a single time. CDR3 in DNA: TGTGCCAGCAGCTCAAGCGGGATCGAGTCCTACAATGAGCAGTTCTTC. It translates to CASSSSGIESYNEQFF. The rearrangement uses TRBV7-3 and TRBJ2-1; 7 nucleotides agree with TRBD2. The CDR3 spans 16 residues. Germline trimming cut 4 bases from V and 1 base from J; bases unmatched to any gene: 7. Germline CDR1 is SGHTA and CDR2 is FQGTGA.

The V and J genes are TRBV7-6 and TRBJ1-5; D ambiguous. The CDR3 covers 16 residues. Trimming left V 2 bases short and J 6 bases short, with 17 bases between. Germline CDR1 reads SGHVS; CDR2 reads FNYEAQ. In DNA form, the CDR3 reads TGTGCCAGCAGCTTATTTACCGCCGGTAGCGGTCAGCCCCAGCATTTT. It encodes CASSLFTAGSGQPQHF.

This clone is deemed hyperexpanded. The chain recombines TRBV6-1 with TRBJ2-7; TRBD2 matches 8 bases. The V and J ends lost 0 bases and 3 bases, in that order; junction bases with no gene match: 10. Germline V gene data show CDR1 as MNHNS and CDR2 as SASEGT. The CDR3 sequence is 17 residues long. This CDR3 is CASSEAPVIAGNYEQYF. In DNA form, the CDR3 reads TGTGCCAGCAGTGAAGCGCCGGTTATAGCGGGGAACTACGAGCAGTACTTC.

This clone was observed a few times. The CDR3 reads CAWSPGHTDTQYF. The CDR3 nucleotides are TGTGCCTGGAGCCCCGGACACACAGATACGCAGTATTTT. The V and J genes are TRBV30 and TRBJ2-3; perhaps TRBD1 as D (5 bases). Germline lookup yields CDR1 GTSNPN and CDR2 SVGIG (reference sequence). V was clipped by 3 bases and J by 2 bases, with 9 bases between them. This CDR3 has 13 amino acids.

This chain joins TRBV7-8 and TRBJ2-1; D is perhaps TRBD2 (6 bases). The CDR3 contains 15 residues. V lost 6 bases, J lost 4 bases, and 16 bases lay in between. From germline, CDR1 is SGHVS and CDR2 FQNEAQ. The CDR3 is CASSPGGGMYNEQFF. DNA for the CDR3: TGTGCCAGCAGTCCAGGAGGCGGGATGTACAATGAGCAGTTCTTC.

This clone was counted between two and nine times. The chain's CDR3 is CASRQTFYNEQFF. CDR3 bases: TGTGCCAGCCGTCAGACGTTCTACAATGAGCAGTTCTTC. The V call is TRBV27, the J call TRBJ2-1; unclear D gene. The CDR3 covers 13 residues. Per the germline V gene, CDR1 is MNHEY and CDR2 is SMNVEV (reference sequence). The germline V and J ends were trimmed by 8 bases and 3 bases, with 11 bases remaining between them.

The chain carries TRBV2 and TRBJ2-7; TRBD2 aligns across 11 bases. Germline CDR1 and CDR2: SNHLY and FYNNEI. The trim removed 6 bases at V and 7 bases at J, leaving 5 bases unmatched. This CDR3 is built from 13 residues. CDR3 nucleotide sequence: TGTGCCAGCAGGGGGACTAGCGGAAGGGAGCAGTACTTC. Amino acids: CASRGTSGREQYF.

This clone is a singleton in its sample. The chain's CDR3 is CASSFGLGPLNTEAFF. CDR3 sequence (DNA): TGCGCCAGCAGTTTCGGTTTAGGGCCCTTGAACACTGAAGCTTTCTTT. V usage is TRBV5-1 and J usage is TRBJ1-1, with D hard to call. Between the trimmed V and J ends, which lost 5 bases and 0 bases, there was a span of 17 bases. The CDR3 is 16 amino acids. Per the germline V gene, CDR1 is SGHRS and CDR2 is YFSETQ. Combining the CDR3 with reference TRBV5-1 and TRBJ1-1 gives the whole variable domain KAGVTQTPRYLIKTRGQQVTLSCSPISGHRSVSWYQQTPGQGLQFLFEYFSETQRNKGNFPGRFSGRQFSNSRSEMNVSTLELGDSALYLCASSFGLGPLNTEAFFGQGTRLTVV.

This clone was observed a few times. The V call is TRBV18, the J call TRBJ2-6, with a tentative D call TRBD2 (5 bases). The germline V gene has CDR1 KGHSH and CDR2 LQKENI. Between the trimmed V and J ends, which lost 6 bases and 8 bases, there was a span of 11 bases. CDR3 size: 13 residues. The CDR3 sequence is CASSHPGTNVLTF. CDR3 DNA: TGTGCCAGCTCCCATCCCGGGACCAACGTCCTGACTTTC.

This clone was counted between two and nine times. V usage is TRBV6-2 or TRBV6-3 and J usage is TRBJ2-7, with a possible D match to TRBD2 (5 bases). With 2 bases removed from V and 5 bases from J, the gap between germline ends came to 13 bases. This CDR3 is built from 14 residues. CDR1 and CDR2 from the germline V gene are MNHEY and SVGEGT. In DNA form, the CDR3 reads TGTGCCAGCAGTTACGGGCTAGCAGTTGACGAGCAGTACTTC. It translates to CASSYGLAVDEQYF.

This clone has a single count. This chain joins TRBV11-2 and TRBJ2-3, with 8 bases aligning to TRBD2. Germline trimming cut 5 bases from V and 0 bases from J; bases unmatched to any gene: 13. Germline V CDR1 and CDR2: SGHAT, FQNNGV. The CDR3 loop spans 18 amino acids. Written as DNA, the CDR3 is TGTGCCAGCAGCCACCCGGGACTAGGGTTCCCTAGCACAGATACGCAGTATTTT. This gives the protein CASSHPGLGFPSTDTQYF.

The chain combines TRBV11-2 with TRBJ1-6; 7 nucleotides agree with TRBD1. Germline V CDR1 and CDR2: SGHAT, FQNNGV. V dropped 4 bases and J dropped 9; count of bases not matched to a gene: 3. The CDR3 length is 13 residues. CDR3 residues: CASSSQGGSPLHF. The CDR3 nucleotides are TGTGCCAGCAGCTCCCAGGGGGGTTCACCCCTCCACTTT.

The chain uses TRBV10-3 and TRBJ1-1, with 9 bases lining up with TRBD1. Germline V gene lookup returns CDR1 ENHRY and CDR2 SYGVKD. The CDR3 has 15 residues. V trimming: 5 bases; J trimming: 0 bases; junction bases outside the gene matches: 4. CDR3 protein: CAISRGTGLNTEAFF. The CDR3 DNA is TGTGCCATCAGTCGCGGGACAGGGCTGAACACTGAAGCTTTCTTT.

This clone turned up a few times. The chain is built from TRBV27 and TRBJ1-5; maybe TRBD1 (5 bases). The germline CDR1 and CDR2 sequences are MNHEY and SMNVEV (reference sequence). The CDR3 is 14 residues long. Trimming cost V 2 bases and J 6 bases, with 11 bases left between them. CDR3 DNA sequence: TGTGCCAGCAGTTTAAAGTCAGGGACTCAGCCCCAGCATTTT. Protein product: CASSLKSGTQPQHF.